One T cell receptor beta chain is described in this entry. It lacks a known antigen. Qualities for individual bases were not recorded, and no much larger clone is one base off. From the cysteine through the phenylalanine, the CDR3 covers 15 amino acids. The only DNA kept is the CDR3, 45 bases in frame from the first base. Via the germline V gene (reference sequence), CDR1 is SEHNR and CDR2 FQNEAQ. The V end loses 2 bases and the J end loses 1 base, and a stretch of 9 bases separates them. This sample was included in a study of blood T cell repertoires in COVID-19 (TCRdb year 2020). About the investigation overall: The collaborator samples originated in the United States, Italy and Spain and spanned the acute and convalescent phases of COVID-19. The repertoires were made available in a free public database intended to serve as a resource for research on the immune response to SARS-CoV-2. The dataset comprised deeply sampled blood TCRbeta repertoires from subjects exposed to, actively infected with, or recovered from COVID-19. Samples were obtained from the ongoing ImmuneRACE study (first 160 participants) and from 1,000 to 1,500 subjects provided by 6 global collaborators. Where available, HLA class I and class II types were taken from metadata supplied by the sample provider and were not determined by assay-based typing. A de-identified subject ID, COVID-19 status, age in years and sex were almost always included in the sample metadata. The material from the prospective study consisted of cDNA or gDNA derived from T cells, B-cell-depleted T cells, or PBMCs. Overall results and qualifications from the work: The quantity of clinical and demographic metadata differed by source and by participant and was supplied without curation.

The collaborating institutions used their own protocols to collect whole blood in K2EDTA tubes. Collaborator samples were shipped for TCRbeta analysis as frozen whole blood, isolated PBMCs, or DNA extracted from either sample type. TCRbeta CDR3 regions were amplified from genomic DNA by means of the immunoSEQ Assay, a bias-controlled multiplex PCR. Per the original workflow: The number of nucleated cells in each sample was estimated from the amplification of reference gene primers within the assay. To quantify the absolute abundance of each unique TCRbeta CDR3 rearrangement, sequence reads were collapsed and filtered. For each sample, productive Simpson clonality was calculated as the square root of Simpson's diversity index over productive rearrangements. TCRdb took over this immuneACCESS table, retaining in-frame rearrangements with V and J assigned. Such tables are incomplete; in checked studies, under half of the missing clones stem from an unresolved V gene, and the remainder is unexplained. From that table come the V and J calls and clone size; the DNA was used to work out D and trimming. This sample is represented by 150,000 to 200,000 clones; approximately 85% of them were singletons. 6.5% to 9% of the sample rests with the top ten.

Specimen: peripheral blood. This clonotype was sampled from a woman in her sixties or seventies with acute or convalescent COVID-19. The rearranged chain carries TRBV7-9 and TRBJ2-1; TRBD2 is a possible D gene, resting on 6 matching bases. The CDR3 loop reads CASSLSRGSYNEQFF. The DNA reads TGTGCCAGCAGCTTATCTCGGGGGTCCTACAATGAGCAGTTCTTC.